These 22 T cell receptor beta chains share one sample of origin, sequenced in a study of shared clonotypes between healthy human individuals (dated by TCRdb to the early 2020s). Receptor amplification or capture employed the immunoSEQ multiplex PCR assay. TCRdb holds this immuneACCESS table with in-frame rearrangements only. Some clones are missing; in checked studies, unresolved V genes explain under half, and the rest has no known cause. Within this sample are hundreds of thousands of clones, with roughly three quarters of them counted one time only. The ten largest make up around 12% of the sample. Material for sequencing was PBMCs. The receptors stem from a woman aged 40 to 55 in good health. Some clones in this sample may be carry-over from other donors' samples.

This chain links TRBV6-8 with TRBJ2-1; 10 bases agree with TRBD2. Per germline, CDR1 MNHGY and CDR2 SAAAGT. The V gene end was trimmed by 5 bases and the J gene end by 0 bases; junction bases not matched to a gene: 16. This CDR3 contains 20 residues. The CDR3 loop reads CASSPPRLAGVFSSYNEQFF. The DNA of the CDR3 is TGTGCCAGCAGTCCCCCCCGACTAGCGGGCGTCTTCAGCTCCTACAATGAGCAGTTCTTC.

CDR3 in DNA: TGTGCCAGCAGATATTGGACAAGCGGGAGTGGCGGGGAGCTGTTTTTT. It specifies CASRYWTSGSGGELFF. The rearrangement uses TRBV28 and TRBJ2-2, with 8 nucleotides matching TRBD2. The CDR3 sequence is 16 residues long. Germline V gene sequence: CDR1 MDHEN, CDR2 SYDVKM. Unmatched junction bases numbered 13, after V lost 6 bases and J lost 7 bases.

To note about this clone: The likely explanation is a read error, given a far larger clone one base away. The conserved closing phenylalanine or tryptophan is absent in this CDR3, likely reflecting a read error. The CDR3 DNA sequence: TGTGCCAGCAGCTTGGACAGGGAGGTCTATGGCTACACCCTC. Translated, it gives CASSLDREVYGYTL. V gene TRBV5-4 combines with J gene TRBJ1-2; D possibly corresponds to TRBD1 (6 bases). This CDR3 contains 14 residues. The germline CDR1 and CDR2 sequences are SGHNT and YYREEE (reference sequence). Trimming took 0 bases from V and 4 from J, leaving 10 bases between them.

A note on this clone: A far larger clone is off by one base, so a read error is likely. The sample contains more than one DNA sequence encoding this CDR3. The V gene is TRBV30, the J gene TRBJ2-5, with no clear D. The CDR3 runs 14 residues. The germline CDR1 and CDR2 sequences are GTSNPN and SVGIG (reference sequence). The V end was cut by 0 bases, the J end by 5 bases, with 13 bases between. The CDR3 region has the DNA TGTGCCTGGAGTGTACCGGGTGGAGTTGAGACCCAGTACTTC. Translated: CAWSVPGGVETQYF.

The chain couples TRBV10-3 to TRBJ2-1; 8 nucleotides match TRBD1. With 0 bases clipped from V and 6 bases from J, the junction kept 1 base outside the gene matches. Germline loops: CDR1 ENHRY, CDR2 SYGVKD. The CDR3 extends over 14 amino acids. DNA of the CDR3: TGTGCCATCAGTGAGTCGGGGACAGGCAATGAGCAGTTCTTC. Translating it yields CAISESGTGNEQFF.

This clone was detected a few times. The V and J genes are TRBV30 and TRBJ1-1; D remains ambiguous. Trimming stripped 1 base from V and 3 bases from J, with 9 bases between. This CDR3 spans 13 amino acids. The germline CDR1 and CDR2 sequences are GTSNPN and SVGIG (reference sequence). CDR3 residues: CAWSAAEYTEAFF. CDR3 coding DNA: TGTGCCTGGAGTGCAGCAGAGTACACTGAAGCTTTCTTT.

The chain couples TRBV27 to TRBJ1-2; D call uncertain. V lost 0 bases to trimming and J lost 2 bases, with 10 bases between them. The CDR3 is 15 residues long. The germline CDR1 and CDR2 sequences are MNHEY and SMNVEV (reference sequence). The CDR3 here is CASSLSPGNNYGYTF. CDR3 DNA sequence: TGTGCCAGCAGTTTATCGCCGGGAAACAACTATGGCTACACCTTC.

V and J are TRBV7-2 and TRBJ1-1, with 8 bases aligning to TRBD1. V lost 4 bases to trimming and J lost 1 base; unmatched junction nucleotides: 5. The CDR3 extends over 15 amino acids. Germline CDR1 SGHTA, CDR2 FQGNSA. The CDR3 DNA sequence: TGTGCCAGCAGCTCCTGGACAGGGCGGAACACTGAAGCTTTCTTT. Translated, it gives CASSSWTGRNTEAFF.

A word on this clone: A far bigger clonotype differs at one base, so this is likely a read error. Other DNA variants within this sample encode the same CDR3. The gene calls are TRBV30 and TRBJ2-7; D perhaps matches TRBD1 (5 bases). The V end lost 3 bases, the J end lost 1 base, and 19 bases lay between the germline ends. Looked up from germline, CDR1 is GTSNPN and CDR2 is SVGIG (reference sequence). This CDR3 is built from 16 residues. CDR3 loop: CAWSRRLGQGSYEQYF. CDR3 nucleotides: TGTGCCTGGAGCCGACGTCTTGGGCAGGGTTCCTACGAGCAGTACTTC. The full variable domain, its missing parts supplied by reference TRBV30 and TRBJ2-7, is SQTIHQWPATLVQPVGSPLSLECTVEGTSNPNLYWYRQAAGRGLQLLFYSVGIGQISSEVPQNLSASRPQDRQFILSSKKLLLSDSGFYLCAWSRRLGQGSYEQYFGPGTRLTVT.

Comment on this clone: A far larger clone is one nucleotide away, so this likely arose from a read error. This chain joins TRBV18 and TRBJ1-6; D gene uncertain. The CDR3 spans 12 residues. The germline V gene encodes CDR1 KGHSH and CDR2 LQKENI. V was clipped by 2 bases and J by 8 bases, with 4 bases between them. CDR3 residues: CASSPGDSPLHF. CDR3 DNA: TGTGCCAGCTCACCAGGGGATTCACCCCTCCACTTT.

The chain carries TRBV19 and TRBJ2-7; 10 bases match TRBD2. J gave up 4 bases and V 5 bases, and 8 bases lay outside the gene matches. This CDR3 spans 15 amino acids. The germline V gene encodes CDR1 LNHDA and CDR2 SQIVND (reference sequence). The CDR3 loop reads CASSELAGPAYEQYF. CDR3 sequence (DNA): TGTGCCAGTAGTGAACTAGCGGGGCCAGCTTACGAGCAGTACTTC.

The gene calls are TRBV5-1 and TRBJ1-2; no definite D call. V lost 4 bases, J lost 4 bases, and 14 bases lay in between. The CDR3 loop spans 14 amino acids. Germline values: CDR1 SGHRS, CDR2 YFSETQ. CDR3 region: CASSLEGKPYGYTF. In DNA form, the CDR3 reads TGCGCCAGCAGCCTGGAGGGCAAACCCTATGGCTACACCTTC.

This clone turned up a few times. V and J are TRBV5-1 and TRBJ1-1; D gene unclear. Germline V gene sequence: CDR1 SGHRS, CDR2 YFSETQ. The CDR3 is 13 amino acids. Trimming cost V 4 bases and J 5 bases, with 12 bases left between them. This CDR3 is CASSNGERTEAFF. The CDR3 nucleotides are TGCGCCAGCAGCAACGGGGAAAGAACTGAAGCTTTCTTT.

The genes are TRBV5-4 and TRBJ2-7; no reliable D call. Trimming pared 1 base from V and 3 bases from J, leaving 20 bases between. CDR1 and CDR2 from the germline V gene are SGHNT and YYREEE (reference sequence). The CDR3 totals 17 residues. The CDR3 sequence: CASSLKMLASGDYEQYF. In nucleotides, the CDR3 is TGTGCCAGCAGCTTGAAGATGTTGGCGAGTGGGGACTACGAGCAGTACTTC.

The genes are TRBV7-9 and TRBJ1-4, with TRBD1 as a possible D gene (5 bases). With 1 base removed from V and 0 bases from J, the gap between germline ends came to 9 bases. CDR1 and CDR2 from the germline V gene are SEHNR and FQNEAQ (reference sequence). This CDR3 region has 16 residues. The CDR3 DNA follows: TGTGCCAGCAGCTTAGGCAGGGTCGCAACTAATGAAAAACTGTTTTTT. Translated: CASSLGRVATNEKLFF.

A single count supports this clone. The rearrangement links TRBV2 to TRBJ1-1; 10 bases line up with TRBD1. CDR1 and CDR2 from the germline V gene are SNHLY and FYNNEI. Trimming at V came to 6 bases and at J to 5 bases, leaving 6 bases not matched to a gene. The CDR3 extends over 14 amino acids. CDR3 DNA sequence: TGTGCCAGCAGCACGACAGGGGGCTTTACTGAAGCTTTCTTT. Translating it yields CASSTTGGFTEAFF.

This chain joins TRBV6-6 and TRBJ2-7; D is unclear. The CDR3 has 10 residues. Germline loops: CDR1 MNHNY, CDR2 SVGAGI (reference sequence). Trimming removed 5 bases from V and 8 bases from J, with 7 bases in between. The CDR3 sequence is CASSEAKQYF. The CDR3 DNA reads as TGTGCCAGCAGTGAGGCGAAGCAGTACTTC.

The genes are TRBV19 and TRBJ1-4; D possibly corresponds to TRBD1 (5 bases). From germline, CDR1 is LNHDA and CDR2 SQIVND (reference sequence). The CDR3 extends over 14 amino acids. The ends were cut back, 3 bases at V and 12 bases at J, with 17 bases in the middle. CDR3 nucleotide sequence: TGTGCCAGTAGTATTGGACACCGCCGAAGGGAACTGTTTTTT. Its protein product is CASSIGHRRRELFF. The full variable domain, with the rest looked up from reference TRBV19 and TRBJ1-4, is DGGITQSPKYLFRKEGQNVTLSCEQNLNHDAMYWYRQDPGQGLRLIYYSQIVNDFQKGDIAEGYSVSREKKESFPLTVTSAQKNPTAFYLCASSIGHRRRELFFGSGTQLSVL.

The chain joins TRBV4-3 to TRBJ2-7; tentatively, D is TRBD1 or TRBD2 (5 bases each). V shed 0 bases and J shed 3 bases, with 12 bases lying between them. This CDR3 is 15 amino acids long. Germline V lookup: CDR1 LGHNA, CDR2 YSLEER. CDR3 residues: CASSQEFAGSYEQYF. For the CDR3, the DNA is TGCGCCAGCAGCCAAGAATTCGCAGGGAGCTACGAGCAGTACTTC.

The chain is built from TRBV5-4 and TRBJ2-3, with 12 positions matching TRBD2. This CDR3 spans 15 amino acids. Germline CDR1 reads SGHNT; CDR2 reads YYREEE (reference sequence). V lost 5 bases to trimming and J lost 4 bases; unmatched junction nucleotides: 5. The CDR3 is CASSRTSGMPDTQYF. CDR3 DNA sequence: TGTGCCAGCAGTAGGACTAGCGGGATGCCAGATACGCAGTATTTT.

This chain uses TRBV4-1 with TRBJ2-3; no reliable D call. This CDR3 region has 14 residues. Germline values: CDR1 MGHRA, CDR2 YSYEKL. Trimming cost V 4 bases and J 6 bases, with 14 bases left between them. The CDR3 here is CASSPFWGSDTQYF. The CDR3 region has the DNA TGCGCCAGCAGCCCTTTCTGGGGATCGGATACGCAGTATTTT.

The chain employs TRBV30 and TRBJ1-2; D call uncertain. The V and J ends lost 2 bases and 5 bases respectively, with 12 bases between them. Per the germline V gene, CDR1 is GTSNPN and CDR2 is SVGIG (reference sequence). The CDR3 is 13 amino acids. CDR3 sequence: CAWSRGSVYGYTF. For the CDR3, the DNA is TGTGCCTGGAGTCGAGGGAGTGTTTATGGCTACACCTTC.